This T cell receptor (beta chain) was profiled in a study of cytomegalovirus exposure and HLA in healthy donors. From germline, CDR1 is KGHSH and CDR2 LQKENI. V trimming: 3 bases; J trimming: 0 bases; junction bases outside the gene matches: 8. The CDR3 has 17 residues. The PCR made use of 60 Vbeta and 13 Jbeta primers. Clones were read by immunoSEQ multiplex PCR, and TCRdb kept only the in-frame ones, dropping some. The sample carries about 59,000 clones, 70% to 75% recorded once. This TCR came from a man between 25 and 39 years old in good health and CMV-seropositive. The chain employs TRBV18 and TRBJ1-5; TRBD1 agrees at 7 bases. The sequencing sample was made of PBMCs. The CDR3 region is CASSPGQIRNSNQPQHF. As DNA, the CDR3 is TGTGCCAGCTCACCGGGACAGATTAGAAATAGCAATCAGCCCCAGCATTTT.